This T cell receptor beta chain was sequenced during a study of T-cell memory formation after mild COVID-19 (dated by TCRdb to the early 2020s). The study in broad terms: Most TCR sequence clusters were specific to one of the two donors. The cohort comprised two young, previously healthy adult volunteers, one female and one male. In a couple of donors, T-cell clones that expanded and contracted after mild COVID-19 were followed by sequencing TCRalpha and TCRbeta repertoires longitudinally.

Comments on this clonotype: The clone's antigen remains unknown. Per-nucleotide qualities are absent, and no much larger clonotype sits a single base away.

The paper as a whole reports these results and caveats: Only a couple of mild cases were covered in the study, and larger cohorts including severe cases with pre-infection samples were considered necessary. The detection of some responding clones in pre-infection memory suggests that pre-existing cross-reactive memory T cells joined the SARS-CoV-2 response. SARS-CoV-2 specificity was not confirmed for the second-wave clones peaking on day 37. From day 15 to 85, contracting clones showed balanced CD4/CD8 phenotypes, whereas a second wave of clones that expanded from day 15 to 37 leaned towards CD4+. Contracting CD4+ clones were located mainly in the CM and EM memory subsets, whereas CD8+ clones were found to be enriched in EMRA.

CDR1 and CDR2 were assigned from the germline V gene as LGHNA and YSLEER. The CDR3 runs 16 residues from the cysteine to the phenylalanine. Only CDR3 DNA remains: 48 bases, in frame from the first base. Trimming removed 1 base from V and 4 bases from J; the gene matches leave 7 bases unexplained. TCRdb shows the sequencer as Illumina NovaSeq 6000. TCRalpha and TCRbeta cDNA libraries were constructed by 5'RACE with constant-segment primers, with sample barcodes and unique molecular identifiers being introduced. RNA was extracted from every sample with Trizol reagent. Amplification of the libraries took two PCR steps, and the second step added a second sample barcode plus Illumina TruSeq adapters. Sequencing of libraries was performed on an Illumina NovaSeq with 2 x 150 bp paired-end reads. The authors processed their data as follows. Demultiplexing of reads and collapsing into UMI-guided consensus sequences were performed with migec v1.2.7. Using mixcr v2.1.11, UMI consensuses were aligned to TRA and TRB V and J templates and then assembled into clonotypes. A clonotype was counted as expanded or contracted only when both edgeR and NoisET called the clonotype significant, with the noise models trained on biological replicates. For edgeR calls, the thresholds were a false discovery rate-adjusted p below 0.01 and a log2 fold-change of 1. As an exploratory analysis of dynamics, max-normalized trajectories of the 1000 most abundant clonotypes were examined with PCA combined with hierarchical clustering. Separately sequenced CD4+ and CD8+ repertoires were used to assign the CD4 or CD8 phenotype of responding clones. In-frame beta chains were kept once TCRdb had trimmed the public reads at Q25 with fastp and called clones with MiXCR. Each CDR3 protein appears once, grouped with its most common genes and DNA. TCRdb's processing, not the authors', yielded these V and J calls. The sample table lists some 440,000 distinct CDR3 sequences, roughly 25% of them with a count of one. The ten largest clones add up to under 15% of the sample.

Ficoll-Paque density gradient centrifugation was used to isolate PBMCs. The sample was PBMCs or a T cell subset sorted from them (not recorded which). This TCR derives from an adult woman who had mild COVID-19 (a few samples of this study predate the infection). The sample titles of this study are shuffled in the database, so cell type and time point are left out; the donor was told from shared clones. The chain joins TRBV4-3 to TRBJ2-1; 7 central bases correspond to TRBD2. The DNA sequence is TGCGCCAGCAGCCAAGTCTGGGCGGGAGAATACAATGAGCAGTTCTTC. Its protein reads: CASSQVWAGEYNEQFF.